These 27 T cell receptor beta chains were sequenced from one sample in a study of PD-1 blockade in classical Hodgkin lymphoma. Produced via immunoSEQ multiplex PCR; TCRdb's table is partial and in-frame only. Altogether approximately 8,300 clones are present, 70% to 80% being singletons, with the ten largest covering 7% to 8.5%. Each patient experienced a relapse that followed autologous stem cell transplantation, and brentuximab vedotin exposure varied. Purified CD4+ T cells were obtained from thawed PBMCs through magnetic negative selection. Sequencing used CD4+ T cells from blood, obtained at baseline. Every receptor here comes from a human donor with classical Hodgkin lymphoma.

In DNA form, the CDR3 reads TGTGCCAGCAGCTTAATACGAAGGGCCGGGGAGCTGTTTTTT. It encodes CASSLIRRAGELFF. V gene TRBV7-2 combines with J gene TRBJ2-2; no firm D call. V shed 2 bases and J shed 6 bases, with 10 bases lying between them. Germline-derived CDR1 and CDR2 are SGHTA and FQGNSA. There are 14 residues in the CDR3.

The V and J genes are TRBV28 and TRBJ1-1; D not resolved. Trimming stripped 7 bases from V and 6 bases from J, with 18 bases between. Germline loops: CDR1 MDHEN, CDR2 SYDVKM. The length of the CDR3 is 14 residues. This CDR3 is CASTFGPQSSEAFF. In nucleotides, the CDR3 is TGTGCCAGCACCTTTGGGCCACAGAGCTCTGAAGCTTTCTTT.

The count of this clone is one. V usage is TRBV18 and J usage is TRBJ2-7; 7 bases align to TRBD2. The germline V gene encodes CDR1 KGHSH and CDR2 LQKENI. The V segment lost 6 bases and the J segment 7 bases; nucleotides outside the gene matches: 12. The CDR3 spans 14 residues. The CDR3 sequence is CASSELTAGREQYF. In DNA, the CDR3 is TGTGCCAGCTCGGAACTGACAGCGGGGCGGGAGCAGTACTTC.

This clone occurred once. The rearrangement joins TRBV9 to TRBJ1-2; D is perhaps TRBD1 (6 bases). V was cut by 3 bases and J by 4 bases, with 13 bases left in between. The CDR3 extends over 14 amino acids. Germline CDR1 SGDLS, CDR2 YYNGEE. CDR3 coding DNA: TGTGCCAGCAGCGGACCAGGGGTTCCCTATGGCTACACCTTC. Amino acid sequence: CASSGPGVPYGYTF.

The V gene is TRBV15, the J gene TRBJ2-5; perhaps TRBD1 as D (5 bases). The ends were cut back, 1 base at V and 5 bases at J, with 14 bases in the middle. This CDR3 spans 15 amino acids. CDR1 LNHNV and CDR2 YYDKDF come from the germline V gene (reference sequence). The CDR3 region is CATSRGTQAKETQYF. CDR3 bases: TGTGCCACCAGCAGAGGGACACAGGCAAAGGAGACCCAGTACTTC.

J is TRBJ2-3 and V is TRBV29-1, with 9 bases that match TRBD2. V lost 3 bases to trimming and J lost 3 bases; unmatched junction nucleotides: 1. The CDR3 is made up of 13 amino acids. Germline CDR1 and CDR2: SQVTM and ANQGSEA. The DNA for the CDR3 is TGCAGCGTTGAGGCGGGGGGGACAGATACGCAGTATTTT. Protein: CSVEAGGTDTQYF.

DNA for the CDR3: TGCAGCGTTGGAGGACAGGTGATTGAAGCTTTCTTT. Translating gives CSVGGQVIEAFF. This rearrangement joins TRBV29-1 to TRBJ1-1, with 7 nucleotides matching TRBD1. The V gene end was trimmed by 4 bases and the J gene end by 7 bases; junction bases not matched to a gene: 6. This CDR3 comprises 12 residues. Germline CDR1 SQVTM, CDR2 ANQGSEA.

The chain couples TRBV28 to TRBJ1-5; 7 positions agree with TRBD1. The CDR3 is made up of 14 amino acids. The V segment lost 6 bases and the J segment 6 bases; nucleotides outside the gene matches: 8. The germline V gene has CDR1 MDHEN and CDR2 SYDVKM. DNA of the CDR3: TGTGCCAGCAGAAGGGGGCGTGGAGGTCAGCCCCAGCATTTT. Amino acids: CASRRGRGGQPQHF. Using reference TRBV28 and TRBJ1-5 for the parts outside the CDR3, the full variable domain is DVKVTQSSRYLVKRTGEKVFLECVQDMDHENMFWYRQDPGLGLRLIYFSYDVKMKEKGDIPEGYSVSREKKERFSLILESASTNQTSMYLCASRRGRGGQPQHFGDGTRLSIL.

This chain joins TRBV10-3 and TRBJ2-7; 7 nucleotides agree with TRBD2. V lost 4 bases to trimming and J lost 6 bases; unmatched junction nucleotides: 6. CDR3 length: 13 amino acids. Germline values: CDR1 ENHRY, CDR2 SYGVKD. The CDR3 here is CAISAVTGGEQYF. For the CDR3, the DNA is TGTGCCATCAGTGCGGTCACGGGGGGCGAGCAGTACTTC.

This clone was counted a single time. V gene TRBV6-5 combines with J gene TRBJ1-2; a weak D match, TRBD1 (5 bases). The CDR3 consists of 13 residues. Trimming shortened V by 6 bases and J by 4 bases, and 12 bases separated the two germline ends. The germline CDR1 and CDR2 sequences are MNHEY and SVGAGI. The CDR3 loop reads CASSPTGLYGYTF. For the CDR3, the DNA is TGTGCCAGCAGCCCCACAGGTCTCTATGGCTACACCTTC.

The CDR3 spells CASSPGASEYEQYF. The CDR3 DNA is TGTGCCAGCTCACCAGGGGCTAGCGAATACGAGCAGTACTTC. V usage is TRBV18 and J usage is TRBJ2-7; possible D gene TRBD2, 6 bases. The CDR3 has 14 amino acids. The germline gives CDR1 KGHSH, CDR2 LQKENI. V was pared by 2 bases and J by 4 bases, with 12 bases between.

The V gene is TRBV7-2, the J gene TRBJ1-5; D not certain. This CDR3 is 12 amino acids long. Trimming took 5 bases from V and 8 from J, leaving 10 bases between them. The V gene's germline CDR1 is SGHTA and CDR2 FQGNSA. DNA for the CDR3: TGTGCCAGCAGCGTCTACCCGGAGCCCCAGCATTTT. Residues: CASSVYPEPQHF.

The chain employs TRBV7-2 and TRBJ2-3, with D hard to call. Trimming removed 2 bases from V and 2 bases from J, with 11 bases in between. Per germline, CDR1 SGHTA and CDR2 FQGNSA. This CDR3 spans 15 amino acids. Written as DNA, the CDR3 is TGTGCCAGCAGCTTATTGGTCCGAACCACAGATACGCAGTATTTT. Its protein is CASSLLVRTTDTQYF.

As DNA, the CDR3 is TGTGCCAGCAGCTTAGAGGGACAAAACTACGAGCAGTACTTC. This sequence encodes CASSLEGQNYEQYF. The rearrangement links TRBV7-8 to TRBJ2-7, with D maybe TRBD1 (6 bases). Germline assignment: CDR1 SGHVS and CDR2 FQNEAQ. CDR3 length: 14 residues. The V and J ends lost 1 base and 3 bases respectively, with 10 bases between them.

Here the CDR3 DNA reads TGCGCCAGCAGCGAAACAGGGTTTGGCGAGCAGTACTTC. Protein product: CASSETGFGEQYF. This rearrangement joins TRBV5-1 to TRBJ2-7; weak D call: TRBD1 (6 bases). This CDR3 is built from 13 residues. The V and J ends lost 4 bases and 6 bases respectively, with 14 bases between them. In germline, CDR1 is SGHRS, CDR2 YFSETQ.

The gene calls are TRBV10-3 and TRBJ2-7, with D perhaps being TRBD1 or TRBD2 (5 bases each). In germline, CDR1 is ENHRY, CDR2 SYGVKD. V was shortened by 6 bases and J by 3 bases, with 15 bases between the two germline ends. The CDR3 consists of 14 residues. CDR3: CAIRLGTSSYEQYF. As DNA, the CDR3 is TGTGCCATCAGGTTAGGGACGAGTAGCTACGAGCAGTACTTC.

The V gene is TRBV11-1, the J gene TRBJ1-1; 7 nucleotides align to TRBD1. This CDR3 has 14 amino acids. V lost 4 bases and J lost 2; bases outside the gene matches: 4. Germline CDR1 and CDR2: SGHAT and FQDESV (reference sequence). The CDR3 is CASSSQGKNTEAFF. Written as DNA, the CDR3 is TGTGCCAGCAGCTCACAGGGGAAAAACACTGAAGCTTTCTTT.

The chain combines TRBV4-1 with TRBJ2-7; D is possibly TRBD1 (5 bases). This CDR3 spans 15 amino acids. The germline V gene has CDR1 MGHRA and CDR2 YSYEKL. Between the trimmed V and J ends, which lost 4 bases and 6 bases, there was a span of 19 bases. The CDR3 DNA sequence: TGCGCCAGCAGCCCCGGACACCAGGTTAATACCGAGCAGTACTTC. Translated: CASSPGHQVNTEQYF.

The V call is TRBV28, the J call TRBJ1-2, with 7 bases aligning to TRBD1. Germline trimming cut 3 bases from V and 7 bases from J; bases unmatched to any gene: 8. The CDR3 loop spans 14 amino acids. Germline CDR1 is MDHEN and CDR2 is SYDVKM. CDR3 bases: TGTGCCAGCAGTTTCCCTATTACAGGGGTTGGCTACACCTTC. As protein: CASSFPITGVGYTF.

The rearrangement uses TRBV14 and TRBJ1-1; 8 nucleotides agree with TRBD1. V shed 3 bases and J 4 bases; nucleotides not matched to a gene: 13. Germline CDR1 reads SGHDN; CDR2 reads FVKESK. The CDR3 has 17 residues. The CDR3 here is CASSQLESQGEGTEAFF. CDR3 sequence (DNA): TGTGCCAGCAGCCAGTTAGAATCACAGGGGGAGGGCACTGAAGCTTTCTTT. The full variable domain, in which reference TRBV14 and TRBJ1-1 provide the parts outside the CDR3, is EAGVTQFPSHSVIEKGQTVTLRCDPISGHDNLYWYRRVMGKEIKFLLHFVKESKQDESGMPNNRFLAERTGGTYSTLKVQPAELEDSGVYFCASSQLESQGEGTEAFFGQGTRLTVV.

The chain employs TRBV28 and TRBJ2-1, with D unclear. CDR3 length equals 13 residues. The germline V gene encodes CDR1 MDHEN and CDR2 SYDVKM. Trimming left V 6 bases short and J 5 bases short, with 11 bases between. The CDR3 bases are TGTGCCAGCAGCCAAACTGGGAACAATGAGCAGTTCTTC. Its protein is CASSQTGNNEQFF.

This rearrangement joins TRBV7-2 to TRBJ1-1, with TRBD1 matching over 12 bases. CDR3 size: 14 residues. V was clipped by 5 bases and J by 9 bases; unmatched bases: 7. Germline CDR1 SGHTA, CDR2 FQGNSA. CDR3 protein: CASSRGQGANQAFF. DNA of the CDR3: TGTGCCAGCAGCCGGGGACAGGGGGCTAACCAAGCTTTCTTT. Variable domain in full (rest from reference TRBV7-2 and TRBJ1-1): GAGVSQSPSNKVTEKGKDVELRCDPISGHTALYWYRQSLGQGLEFLIYFQGNSAPDKSGLPSDRFSAERTGGSVSTLTIQRTQQEDSAVYLCASSRGQGANQAFFGQGTRLTVV.

This sequence joins TRBV15 and TRBJ2-5; either TRBD1 or TRBD2 may fit D (6 bases each). The germline CDR1 and CDR2 sequences are LNHNV and YYDKDF (reference sequence). V dropped 0 bases and J dropped 5 bases, with 16 bases sitting between them. The CDR3 consists of 16 residues. The CDR3 sequence is CATSRDLYGGGETQYF. CDR3 DNA: TGTGCCACCAGCAGAGATCTTTACGGGGGCGGGGAGACCCAGTACTTC.

The chain combines TRBV5-4 with TRBJ2-7, with D tentatively TRBD2 (6 bases). Trimming took 0 bases from V and 4 from J, leaving 20 bases between them. The V gene's germline CDR1 is SGHNT and CDR2 YYREEE (reference sequence). The CDR3 has 17 amino acids. CDR3 protein: CASSLAVVGRGTYEQYF. The CDR3 DNA is TGTGCCAGCAGCTTGGCCGTTGTGGGACGAGGGACTTACGAGCAGTACTTC. The variable domain in full, with the rest retrieved from reference TRBV5-4 and TRBJ2-7, is ETGVTQSPTHLIKTRGQQVTLRCSSQSGHNTVSWYQQALGQGPQFIFQYYREEENGRGNFPPRFSGLQFPNYSSELNVNALELDDSALYLCASSLAVVGRGTYEQYFGPGTRLTVT.

This clone was seen only a few times. This sequence joins TRBV7-9 and TRBJ1-6; TRBD1 is a possible D gene (5 bases). This CDR3 has 12 amino acids. Deletions cut 8 bases from V and 7 bases from J, with 9 bases between. Germline V CDR1 and CDR2: SEHNR, FQNEAQ (reference sequence). CDR3 in amino acids: CASGGPNSPLHF. CDR3 nucleotide sequence: TGTGCCAGCGGGGGACCGAATTCACCCCTCCACTTT.

This clone was seen more than once but under ten times. This sequence joins TRBV18 and TRBJ1-4, with unresolved D. With 1 base removed from V and 3 bases from J, the gap between germline ends came to 6 bases. Germline CDR1 KGHSH, CDR2 LQKENI. This CDR3 has 14 amino acids. The CDR3 coding sequence is TGTGCCAGCTCACCACGGGGAGCTAATGAAAAACTGTTTTTT. Its protein product is CASSPRGANEKLFF.

The count of this clone is one. This chain joins TRBV5-1 and TRBJ2-3; D gene ambiguous. The V gene's germline CDR1 is SGHRS and CDR2 YFSETQ. This CDR3 region has 15 residues. Trimming took off 9 bases at V and 4 bases at J, with 21 bases between the two ends. CDR3 coding DNA: TGCGCCACCACCGCAATGGGTCACCAATCAGATACGCAGTATTTT. Translation gives CATTAMGHQSDTQYF.